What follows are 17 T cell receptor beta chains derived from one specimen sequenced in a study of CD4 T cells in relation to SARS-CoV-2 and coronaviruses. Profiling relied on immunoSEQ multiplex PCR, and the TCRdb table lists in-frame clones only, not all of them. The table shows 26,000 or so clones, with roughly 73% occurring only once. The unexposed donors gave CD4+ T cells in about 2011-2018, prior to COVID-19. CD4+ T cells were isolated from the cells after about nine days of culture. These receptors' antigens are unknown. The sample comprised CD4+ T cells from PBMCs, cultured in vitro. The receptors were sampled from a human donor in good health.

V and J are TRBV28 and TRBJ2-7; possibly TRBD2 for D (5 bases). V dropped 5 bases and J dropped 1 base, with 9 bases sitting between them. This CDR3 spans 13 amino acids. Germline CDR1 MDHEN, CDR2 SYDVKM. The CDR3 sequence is CASSDYRSYEQYF. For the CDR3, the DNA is TGTGCCAGCAGTGACTACCGGTCCTACGAGCAGTACTTC.

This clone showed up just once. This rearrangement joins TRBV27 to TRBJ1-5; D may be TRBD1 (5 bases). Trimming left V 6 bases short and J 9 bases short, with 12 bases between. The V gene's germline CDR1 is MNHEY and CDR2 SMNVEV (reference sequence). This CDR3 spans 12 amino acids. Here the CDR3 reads CASRGDLGPQHF. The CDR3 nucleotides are TGTGCCAGCAGGGGGGACCTGGGGCCCCAGCATTTT.

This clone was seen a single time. CDR3 sequence: CASSLRAGVSEQFF. CDR3 nucleotides: TGTGCCAGCAGCTTGCGGGCGGGAGTAAGTGAGCAGTTCTTC. The chain carries TRBV6-5 and TRBJ2-1, with 7 bases aligning to TRBD2. The junction had 11 bases not matched to a gene; V was cut back by 6 bases and J by 9 bases. Germline-derived CDR1 and CDR2 are MNHEY and SVGAGI. The CDR3 runs 14 residues.

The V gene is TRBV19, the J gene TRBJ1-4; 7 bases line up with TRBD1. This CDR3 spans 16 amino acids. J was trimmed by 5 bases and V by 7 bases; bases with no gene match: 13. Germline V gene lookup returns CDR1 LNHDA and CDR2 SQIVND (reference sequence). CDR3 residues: CASKGLHRGLNEKLFF. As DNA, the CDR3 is TGTGCCAGTAAGGGCCTTCACAGGGGACTAAATGAAAAACTGTTTTTT. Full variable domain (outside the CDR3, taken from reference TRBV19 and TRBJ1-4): DGGITQSPKYLFRKEGQNVTLSCEQNLNHDAMYWYRQDPGQGLRLIYYSQIVNDFQKGDIAEGYSVSREKKESFPLTVTSAQKNPTAFYLCASKGLHRGLNEKLFFGSGTQLSVL.

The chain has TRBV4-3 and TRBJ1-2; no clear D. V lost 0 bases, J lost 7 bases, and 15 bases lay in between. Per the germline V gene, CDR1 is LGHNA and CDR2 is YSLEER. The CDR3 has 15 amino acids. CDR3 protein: CASSQDPGLAVGYTF. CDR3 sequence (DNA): TGCGCCAGCAGCCAAGATCCGGGGTTAGCTGTTGGCTACACCTTC.

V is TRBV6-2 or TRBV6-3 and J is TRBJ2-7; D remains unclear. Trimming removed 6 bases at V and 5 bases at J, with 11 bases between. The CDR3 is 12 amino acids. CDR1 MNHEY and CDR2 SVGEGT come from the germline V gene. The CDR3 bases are TGTGCCAGCAGCTCCGTGGTCCACGAGCAGTACTTC. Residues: CASSSVVHEQYF.

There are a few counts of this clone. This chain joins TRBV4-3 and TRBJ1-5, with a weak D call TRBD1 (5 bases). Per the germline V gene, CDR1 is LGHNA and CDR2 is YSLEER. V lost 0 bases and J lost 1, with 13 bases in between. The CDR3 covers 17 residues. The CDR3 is CASSQDLAQASNQPQHF. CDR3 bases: TGCGCCAGCAGCCAAGATCTAGCACAGGCCAGCAATCAGCCCCAGCATTTT.

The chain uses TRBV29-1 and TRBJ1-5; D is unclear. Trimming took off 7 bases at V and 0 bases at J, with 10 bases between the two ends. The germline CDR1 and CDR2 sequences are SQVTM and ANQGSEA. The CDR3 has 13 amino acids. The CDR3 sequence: CSASHGSNQPQHF. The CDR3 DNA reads TGCAGCGCCAGCCATGGTAGCAATCAGCCCCAGCATTTT.

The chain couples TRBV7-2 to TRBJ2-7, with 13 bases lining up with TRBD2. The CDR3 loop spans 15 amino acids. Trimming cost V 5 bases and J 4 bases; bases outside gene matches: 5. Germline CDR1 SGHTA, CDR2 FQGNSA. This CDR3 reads CASSLRLAGGYEQYF. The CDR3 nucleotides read TGTGCCAGCAGCCTCCGACTAGCGGGAGGTTACGAGCAGTACTTC.

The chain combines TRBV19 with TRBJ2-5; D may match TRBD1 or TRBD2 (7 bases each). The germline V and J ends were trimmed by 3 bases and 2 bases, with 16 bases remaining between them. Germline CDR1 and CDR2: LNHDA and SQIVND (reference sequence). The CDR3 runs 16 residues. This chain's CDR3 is CASSIARGEGQETQYF. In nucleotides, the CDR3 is TGTGCCAGTAGTATTGCCAGGGGGGAGGGACAAGAGACCCAGTACTTC.

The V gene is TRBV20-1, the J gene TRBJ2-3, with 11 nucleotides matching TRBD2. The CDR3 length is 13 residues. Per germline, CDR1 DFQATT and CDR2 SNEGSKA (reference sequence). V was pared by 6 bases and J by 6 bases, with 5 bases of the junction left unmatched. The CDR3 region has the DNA TGCAGTGCCAGTCGGACTAGCGGGGATACGCAGTATTTT. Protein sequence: CSASRTSGDTQYF.

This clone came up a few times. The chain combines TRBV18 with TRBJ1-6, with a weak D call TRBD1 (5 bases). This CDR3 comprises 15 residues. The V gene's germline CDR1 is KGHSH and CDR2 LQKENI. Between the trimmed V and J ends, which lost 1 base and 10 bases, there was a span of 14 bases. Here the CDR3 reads CASSPRSGAGSPLHF. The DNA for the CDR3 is TGTGCCAGCTCACCACGGTCCGGGGCAGGGTCACCCCTCCACTTT.

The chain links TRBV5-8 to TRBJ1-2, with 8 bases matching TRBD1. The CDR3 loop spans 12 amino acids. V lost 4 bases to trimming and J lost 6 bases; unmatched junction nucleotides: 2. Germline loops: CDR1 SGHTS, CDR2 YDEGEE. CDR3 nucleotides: TGTGCCAGCAGCGGACAGGGTCATGGCTACACCTTC. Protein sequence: CASSGQGHGYTF. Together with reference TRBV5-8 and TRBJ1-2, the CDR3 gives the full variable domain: EAGVTQSPTHLIKTRGQQATLRCSPISGHTSVYWYQQALGLGLQFLLWYDEGEERNRGNFPPRFSGRQFPNYSSELNVNALELEDSALYLCASSGQGHGYTFGSGTRLTVV.

The CDR3 bases are TGTGCCAGCAGCCCAGCCCAGGGGGCATGGGAAAAACTGTTTTTT. Protein: CASSPAQGAWEKLFF. The gene calls are TRBV5-8 and TRBJ1-4; TRBD1 matches 8 bases. Looked up from germline, CDR1 is SGHTS and CDR2 is YDEGEE. After removal of 4 bases from V and 8 bases from J, the junction contained 10 bases not matched to a gene. The CDR3 totals 15 residues.

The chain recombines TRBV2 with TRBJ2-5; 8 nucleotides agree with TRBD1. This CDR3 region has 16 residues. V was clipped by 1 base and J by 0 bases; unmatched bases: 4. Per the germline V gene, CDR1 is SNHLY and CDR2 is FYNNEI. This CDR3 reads CASSEGGQANQETQYF. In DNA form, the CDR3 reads TGTGCCAGCAGTGAAGGGGGACAGGCTAACCAAGAGACCCAGTACTTC.

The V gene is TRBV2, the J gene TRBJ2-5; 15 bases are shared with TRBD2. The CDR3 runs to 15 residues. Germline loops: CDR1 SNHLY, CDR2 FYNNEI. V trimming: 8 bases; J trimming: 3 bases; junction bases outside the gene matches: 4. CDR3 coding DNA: TGTGCCAGCCGCCGGACTAGCGGGGGGGAAGAGACCCAGTACTTC. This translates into CASRRTSGGEETQYF.

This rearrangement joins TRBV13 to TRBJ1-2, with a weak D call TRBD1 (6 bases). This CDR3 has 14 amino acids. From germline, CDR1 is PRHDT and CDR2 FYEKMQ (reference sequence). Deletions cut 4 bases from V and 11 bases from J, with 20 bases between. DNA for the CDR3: TGTGCCAGCAGCTCCGGGGGTGGGACACCCAATTACACCTTC. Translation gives CASSSGGGTPNYTF.